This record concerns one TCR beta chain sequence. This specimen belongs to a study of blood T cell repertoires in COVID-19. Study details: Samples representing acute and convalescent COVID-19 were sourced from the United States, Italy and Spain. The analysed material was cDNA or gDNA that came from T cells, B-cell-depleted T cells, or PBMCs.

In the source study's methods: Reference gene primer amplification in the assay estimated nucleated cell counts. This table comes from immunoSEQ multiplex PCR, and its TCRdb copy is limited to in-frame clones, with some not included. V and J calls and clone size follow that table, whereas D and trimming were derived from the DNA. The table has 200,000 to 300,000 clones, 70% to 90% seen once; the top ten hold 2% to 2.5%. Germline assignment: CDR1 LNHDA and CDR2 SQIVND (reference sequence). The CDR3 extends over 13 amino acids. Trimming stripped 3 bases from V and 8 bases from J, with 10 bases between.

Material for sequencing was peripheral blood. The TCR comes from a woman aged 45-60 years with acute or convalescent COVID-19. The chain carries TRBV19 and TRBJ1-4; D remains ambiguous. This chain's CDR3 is CASSIGRNEKLFF. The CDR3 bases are TGTGCCAGTAGTATTGGCCGAAACGAAAAACTGTTTTTT.